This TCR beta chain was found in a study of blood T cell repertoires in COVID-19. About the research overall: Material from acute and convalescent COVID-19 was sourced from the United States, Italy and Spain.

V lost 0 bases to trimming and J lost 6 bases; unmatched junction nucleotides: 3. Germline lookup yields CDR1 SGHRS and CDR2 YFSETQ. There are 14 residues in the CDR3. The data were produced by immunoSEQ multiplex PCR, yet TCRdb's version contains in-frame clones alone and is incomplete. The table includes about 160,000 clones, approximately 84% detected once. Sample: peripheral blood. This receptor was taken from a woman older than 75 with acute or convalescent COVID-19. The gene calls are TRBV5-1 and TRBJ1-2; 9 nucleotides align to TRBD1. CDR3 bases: TGCGCCAGCAGCTTGGGCGGACAGGGGAATGGCTACACCTTC. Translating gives CASSLGGQGNGYTF.